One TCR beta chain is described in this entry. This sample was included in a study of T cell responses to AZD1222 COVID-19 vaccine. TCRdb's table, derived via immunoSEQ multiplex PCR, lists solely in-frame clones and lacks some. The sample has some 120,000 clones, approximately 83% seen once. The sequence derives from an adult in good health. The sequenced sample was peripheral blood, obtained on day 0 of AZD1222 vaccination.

Here the CDR3 DNA reads TGTGCCAGCAGCCAAGATCTCAATCAGCCCCAGCATTTT. It yields the protein CASSQDLNQPQHF. This chain links TRBV3-1 (or the pseudogene TRBV3-2) with TRBJ1-5, with D unresolved. Trimming pared 0 bases from V and 3 bases from J, leaving 3 bases between. CDR1 is LGHDT, CDR2 YNNKEL, per germline (reference sequence). This CDR3 is built from 13 residues.